The 5 T cell receptor beta chains below were found in one sample sequenced in a study of blood T cell repertoires in COVID-19. The protocol was immunoSEQ multiplex PCR, while the TCRdb copy is restricted to in-frame clones and leaves out a portion. The sample has 200,000 to 250,000 clones, 70% to 90% seen once; the top ten hold 15% to 20%. Input material: peripheral blood. Every receptor here comes from a man over 45 with COVID-19, enrolled during active disease.

This clone has only a few counts. The rearrangement uses TRBV11-2 and TRBJ1-4; 7 bases line up with TRBD1. V trimming: 4 bases; J trimming: 1 base; junction bases outside the gene matches: 6. Germline V gene sequence: CDR1 SGHAT, CDR2 FQNNGV. The CDR3 sequence is 16 residues long. The CDR3 sequence is CASSWPRQGTNEKLFF. The CDR3 DNA sequence: TGTGCCAGCAGCTGGCCTAGACAGGGAACTAATGAAAAACTGTTTTTT.

This sequence joins TRBV6-5 and TRBJ2-1, with 7 bases identical to TRBD2. J was trimmed by 5 bases and V by 3 bases; bases with no gene match: 10. The CDR3 covers 16 residues. Germline values: CDR1 MNHEY, CDR2 SVGAGI. The CDR3 spells CASSYLPGLLHNEQFF. The CDR3 DNA follows: TGTGCCAGCAGTTATCTTCCGGGACTACTACACAATGAGCAGTTCTTC.

The chain is built from TRBV14 and TRBJ2-7; D perhaps matches TRBD1 (6 bases). The germline gives CDR1 SGHDN, CDR2 FVKESK. This CDR3 is built from 14 residues. Trimming removed 4 bases at V and 5 bases at J, with 15 bases between. The CDR3 DNA reads as TGTGCCAGCAGCCTAAAGGGACATCTCCACGAGCAGTACTTC. It yields the protein CASSLKGHLHEQYF.

The rearrangement joins TRBV5-5 to TRBJ2-5; TRBD1 matches at 12 bases. The CDR3 spans 15 residues. Trimming took 4 bases from V and 4 from J; bases not matched to a gene: 5. CDR1 is SGHKS and CDR2 is YYEKEE in the germline V gene (reference sequence). The CDR3 DNA follows: TGTGCCAGCAGCCGGGACAGGGGGCAGGGAGAGACCCAGTACTTC. Its protein product is CASSRDRGQGETQYF.

This rearrangement joins TRBV29-1 to TRBJ2-1; a possible D gene is TRBD1 (6 bases). Germline V gene data show CDR1 as SQVTM and CDR2 as ANQGSEA. The CDR3 sequence is 12 residues long. V lost 7 bases to trimming and J lost 10 bases, with 17 bases between them. In nucleotides, the CDR3 is TGCAGCGATACACAGGGCCGCCAGGAGCAGTTCTTC. Amino acid sequence: CSDTQGRQEQFF.